This entry concerns a single T cell receptor (beta chain). Antigen unknown. The sample originates from a study of cytomegalovirus exposure and HLA in healthy donors. Findings and caveats of the study: Listed as cytomegalovirus-associated were 150 to 200 TCR beta chains.

Sequenced by immunoSEQ multiplex PCR; TCRdb stores in-frame clones only, minus some. This table holds approximately 200,000 clones, 75% to 95% found once. Sequenced input: PBMCs. The sequence was collected from a young woman in good health and CMV-seronegative.

CDR3 nucleotide sequence: TGCGCCAGCAGCGACAGGGTCCGAGATATCACAGATACGCAGTATTTT. Protein sequence: CASSDRVRDITDTQYF. This chain connects TRBV5-1 to TRBJ2-3; 7 nucleotides match TRBD1. The CDR3 covers 16 residues. Germline V lookup: CDR1 SGHRS, CDR2 YFSETQ. The V gene end was trimmed by 4 bases and the J gene end by 2 bases; junction bases not matched to a gene: 10.